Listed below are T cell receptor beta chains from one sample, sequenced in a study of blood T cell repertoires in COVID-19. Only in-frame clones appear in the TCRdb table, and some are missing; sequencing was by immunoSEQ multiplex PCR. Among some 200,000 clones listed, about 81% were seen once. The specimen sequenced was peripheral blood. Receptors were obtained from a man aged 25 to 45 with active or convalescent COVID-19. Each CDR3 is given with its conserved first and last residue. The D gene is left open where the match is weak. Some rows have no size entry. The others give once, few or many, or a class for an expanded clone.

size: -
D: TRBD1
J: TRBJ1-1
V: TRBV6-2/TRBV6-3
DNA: TGTGCCAGCAGTTACGAGCCAGGGGGGCGGCACACTGAAGCTTTCTTT
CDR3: CASSYEPGGRHTEAFF

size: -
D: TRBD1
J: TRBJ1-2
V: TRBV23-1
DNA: TGCGCCAGCAGTCAATCTGGGACAGGGGGCTTCTATGGCTACACCTTC
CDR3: CASSQSGTGGFYGYTF

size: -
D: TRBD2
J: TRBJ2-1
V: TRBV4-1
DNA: TGCGCCAGCAGCCAAGGAGCCCCCCCGGGGGGCAATGAGCAGTTCTTC
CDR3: CASSQGAPPGGNEQFF

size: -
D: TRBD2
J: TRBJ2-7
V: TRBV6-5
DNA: TGTGCCAGCAGGCAAGGGACTAGCGGGTTCTACGAGCAGTACTTC
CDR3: CASRQGTSGFYEQYF

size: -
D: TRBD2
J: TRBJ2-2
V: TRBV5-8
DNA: TGTGCCAGCAGCGAACAAGGGACTAGCGGGGGGCCGACAACCGGGGAGCTGTTTTTT
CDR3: CASSEQGTSGGPTTGELFF

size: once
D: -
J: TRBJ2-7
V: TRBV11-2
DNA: TGTGCCAGCAGCGCCAGCTCGGGCTCCTACGAGCAGTACTTC
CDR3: CASSASSGSYEQYF

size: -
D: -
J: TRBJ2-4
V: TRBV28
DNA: TGTGCCAGCAACGGAGGGGCCCAAAACATTCAGTACTTC
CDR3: CASNGGAQNIQYF

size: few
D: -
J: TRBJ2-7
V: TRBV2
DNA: TGTGCCAGCCGACAGGAAGCCTACGAGCAGTACTTC
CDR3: CASRQEAYEQYF

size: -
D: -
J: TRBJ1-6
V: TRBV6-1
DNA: TGTGCCAGCAGTGTAGGATGGACAGAGAATTATAATTCACCCCTCCACTTT
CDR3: CASSVGWTENYNSPLHF

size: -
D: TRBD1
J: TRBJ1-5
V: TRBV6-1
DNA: TGTGCCAGCAGTGAATTGGGACAGCGGCATTATAGCAATCAGCCCCAGCATTTT
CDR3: CASSELGQRHYSNQPQHF

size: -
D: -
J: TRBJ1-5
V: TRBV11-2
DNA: TGTGCCAGCAGCTTAGATCGGGGGGGCAATCAGCCCCAGCATTTT
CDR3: CASSLDRGGNQPQHF

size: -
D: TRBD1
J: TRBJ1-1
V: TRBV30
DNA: TGTGCCTGGAGTAGTTGGGACAGGGGGAACACTGAAGCTTTCTTT
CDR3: CAWSSWDRGNTEAFF

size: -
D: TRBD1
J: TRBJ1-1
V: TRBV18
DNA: TGTGCCAGCTCACCTACAGGGGGCCGGACTGAAGCTTTCTTT
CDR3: CASSPTGGRTEAFF

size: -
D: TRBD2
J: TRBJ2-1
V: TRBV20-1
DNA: TGCAGTGCTAGTTCCACTAGCGGGGCCCGAACCTACAATGAGCAGTTCTTC
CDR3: CSASSTSGARTYNEQFF

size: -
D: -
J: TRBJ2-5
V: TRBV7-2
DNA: TGTGCCAGCAGCAAAAGAGGGAGACGGGAGACCCAGTACTTC
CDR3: CASSKRGRRETQYF

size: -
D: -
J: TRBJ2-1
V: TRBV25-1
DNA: TGTGCCAGCGTTTGCAGGCGGGTCTCCTACAATGAGCAGTTCTTC
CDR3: CASVCRRVSYNEQFF

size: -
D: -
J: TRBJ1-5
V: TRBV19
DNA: TGTGCCAGTAGTCCGTCGGGACTCGGGAATCAGCCCCAGCATTTT
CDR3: CASSPSGLGNQPQHF

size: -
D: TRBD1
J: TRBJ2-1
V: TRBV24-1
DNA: TGTGCCACCGGAACATCAGGGGGCGGGATCTACAATGAGCAGTTCTTC
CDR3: CATGTSGGGIYNEQFF

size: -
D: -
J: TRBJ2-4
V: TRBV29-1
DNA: TGCAGCGTGGTTTATTTCCAGGGAAGTCACAAAAACATTCAGTACTTC
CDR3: CSVVYFQGSHKNIQYF

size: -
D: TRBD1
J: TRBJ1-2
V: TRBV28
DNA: TGTGCCAGCAGTTTTCCACCGGGACAGGGGCTCTATGGCTACACCTTC
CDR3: CASSFPPGQGLYGYTF

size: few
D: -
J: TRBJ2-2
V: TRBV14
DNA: TGTGCCAGCAGCCCTAGGACAGTCGGGGAGCTGTTTTTT
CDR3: CASSPRTVGELFF

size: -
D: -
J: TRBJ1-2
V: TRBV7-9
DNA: TGTGCCAGCAGTTCAGGACCGCAGCGGTATGGCTACACCTTC
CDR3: CASSSGPQRYGYTF

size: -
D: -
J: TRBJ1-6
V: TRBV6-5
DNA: TGTGCCAGCGCCCGGGGTAATTCACCCCTCCACTTT
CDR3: CASARGNSPLHF

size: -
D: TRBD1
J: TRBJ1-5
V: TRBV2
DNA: TGTGCCAGCAGTGACGGGGACAGGGGAGCATATAGCAATCAGCCCCAGCATTTT
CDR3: CASSDGDRGAYSNQPQHF

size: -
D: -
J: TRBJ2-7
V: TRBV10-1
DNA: TGCGCCAGCAGTGGGGCTGCGGGGCGCCCCTCCTACGAGCAGTACTTC
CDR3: CASSGAAGRPSYEQYF

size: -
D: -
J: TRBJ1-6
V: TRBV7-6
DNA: TGTGCCAGCAGCTTAAGGGACAAGGGGGATAACTCACCCCTCCACTTT
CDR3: CASSLRDKGDNSPLHF

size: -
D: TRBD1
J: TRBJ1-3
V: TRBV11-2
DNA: TGTGCCAGCAGCCCAGAGACAGGGGGCGCGTCTGGAAACACCATATATTTT
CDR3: CASSPETGGASGNTIYF

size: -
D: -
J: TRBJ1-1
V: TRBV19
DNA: TGTGCCAGTAGTCATACGGTGAACACTGAAGCTTTCTTT
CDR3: CASSHTVNTEAFF

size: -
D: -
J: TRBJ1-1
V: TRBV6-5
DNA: TGTGCCAGCACACGGGGGAGAGGAACTGAAGCTTTCTTT
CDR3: CASTRGRGTEAFF

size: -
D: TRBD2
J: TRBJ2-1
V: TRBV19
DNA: TGTGCCAGTGCCACAGTCGGACGGGAGGGGAACAATGAGCAGTTCTTC
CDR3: CASATVGREGNNEQFF

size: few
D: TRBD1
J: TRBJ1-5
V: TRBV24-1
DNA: TGTGCCACCAGTGATCGGACAGGGGATCAGCCCCAGCATTTT
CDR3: CATSDRTGDQPQHF

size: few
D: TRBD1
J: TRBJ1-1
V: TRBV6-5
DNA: TGTGCCAGCAGCCGGGACAGGGGGAACACTGAAGCTTTCTTT
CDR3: CASSRDRGNTEAFF

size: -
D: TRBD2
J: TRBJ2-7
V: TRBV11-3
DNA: TGTGCCAGCAGCTCCAACCCAGCGGGAGGGCAAGAGCAGTACTTC
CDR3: CASSSNPAGGQEQYF

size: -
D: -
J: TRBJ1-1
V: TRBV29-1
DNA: TGCAGCGTTGAGGAGGACCGGAACACTGAAGCTTTCTTT
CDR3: CSVEEDRNTEAFF

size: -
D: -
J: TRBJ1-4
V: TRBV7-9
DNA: TGTGCCAGCAGCTTAGCAGGGGCTAATGAAAAACTGTTTTTT
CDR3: CASSLAGANEKLFF

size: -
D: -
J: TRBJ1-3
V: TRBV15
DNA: TGTGCCACCAGCAGAGATCAGGGCGTAAACACCATATATTTT
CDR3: CATSRDQGVNTIYF

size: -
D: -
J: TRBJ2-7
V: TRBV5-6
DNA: TGTGCCAGCAGCTCGAGCTCCTACGAGCAGTACTTC
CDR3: CASSSSSYEQYF

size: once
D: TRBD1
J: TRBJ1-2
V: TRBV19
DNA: TGTGCCAGTACGGGACAGGGGGCCGCCAACTATGGCTACACCTTC
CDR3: CASTGQGAANYGYTF

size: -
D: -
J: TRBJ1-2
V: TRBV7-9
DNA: TGTGCCAGCAGCAGACAGGAAAACTATGGCTACACCTTC
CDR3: CASSRQENYGYTF

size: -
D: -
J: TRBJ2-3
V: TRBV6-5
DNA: TGTGCCAGCAGTTACTCGAAACGGGGAAACACAGATACGCAGTATTTT
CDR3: CASSYSKRGNTDTQYF

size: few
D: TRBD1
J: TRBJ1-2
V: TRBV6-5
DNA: TGTGCCAGCAGAGGACAGGGGGCGAGGGGCTACACCTTC
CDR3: CASRGQGARGYTF

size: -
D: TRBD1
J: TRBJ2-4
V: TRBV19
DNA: TGTGCCAGTAGTGGAGGATGGGGACAGGGACCCCAGGGCGTTCAGTACTTC
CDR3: CASSGGWGQGPQGVQYF

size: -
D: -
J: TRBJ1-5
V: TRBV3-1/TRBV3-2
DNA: TGTGCCAGCAGCCAAGGTTGGGCAGGGCGCCAGCCCCAGCATTTT
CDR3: CASSQGWAGRQPQHF

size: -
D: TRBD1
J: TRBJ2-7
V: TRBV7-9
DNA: TGTGCCAGCAGCGCTCCTCGGACAGGGAAAACGTACGAGCAGTACTTC
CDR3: CASSAPRTGKTYEQYF

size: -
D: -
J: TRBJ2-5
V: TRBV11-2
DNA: TGTGCCAGCAGCTTAGGGGGGGAGTACCAAGAGACCCAGTACTTC
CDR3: CASSLGGEYQETQYF

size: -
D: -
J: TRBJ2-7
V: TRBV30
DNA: TGTGCCTGGGAGACCAGGGGAAGAGAGCAGTACTTC
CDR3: CAWETRGREQYF

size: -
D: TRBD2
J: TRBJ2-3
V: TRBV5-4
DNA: TGTGCCAGCAGCTTGCGGCTAGCGGGAGGCGCGGATACGCAGTATTTT
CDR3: CASSLRLAGGADTQYF

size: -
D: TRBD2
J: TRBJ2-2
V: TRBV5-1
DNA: TGCGCCAGCAGCTTGGTCGGTATCGGGAGGTCGAACACCGGGGAGCTGTTTTTT
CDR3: CASSLVGIGRSNTGELFF

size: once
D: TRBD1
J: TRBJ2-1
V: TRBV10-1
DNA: TGCGCCAGCAGGGCCGGGACAGGGGGTTCTGAGCAGTTCTTC
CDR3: CASRAGTGGSEQFF